This T cell receptor (beta chain) was sequenced for a study of T cell repertoires in ileal Crohn's disease (dated by TCRdb to the late 2010s). Turning to the overall study: Median disease duration was roughly eight years, and about 40% of patients were identified as active smokers at the time of surgery. The TCR repertoire was analysed in 50 to 70 patients with Crohn's disease drawn from a prospective multicentre cohort. A total of 170 or so mucosal samples from about 50 patients were sequenced, with samples obtained at several locations on the surgical specimen and at postoperative endoscopy. Every patient underwent surgery because of a complication, which was stricturing disease in around 61% of cases and penetrating disease in about 39%. A Rutgeerts score above i0 was used to define endoscopic postoperative recurrence. The study was conducted in parallel with a multicentre cohort built to find predictors of early endoscopic recurrence after ileocolonic resection. Postoperative therapy was given to about half of the patients, with thiopurines administered to under 13 patients and anti-TNF agents administered to under 20 patients.

Roughly 500 nanograms of biopsy DNA per sample were submitted for commercial TCRB immunosequencing. A two-step, amplification bias-controlled multiplex PCR was used by Adaptive Biotechnology to amplify CDR3 regions from genomic DNA. In the first PCR, primers covered every V and J gene segment, and in the second PCR, barcodes and Illumina adapters were added. CDR3 libraries were sequenced on an Illumina instrument. The study's own analysis went as follows. The analysis drew on both the pipelines supplied by the vendor and custom analysis of the raw data in R/Bioconductor running R version 3.3.0. Clonality, which ranges from 0 to 1, was calculated as the inverse of the normalised Shannon entropy across all productive clones. High-frequency clones were defined as the share of the repertoire taken up by the top 100 clones, keeping only clones that passed a 95% confidence test. Overlap between samples was measured with the Morisita-Horn index, while repertoire diversity was measured with the Simpson index. TCRdb took this table from immuneACCESS and kept in-frame rearrangements with V and J called. Such tables lack part of the clones; where checked against another copy, unresolved V genes explain under half of the gap, and the rest is unexplained. The V and J calls and clone size were taken over from that table, and D and trimming were inferred from the DNA. The sample yields 1,500 to 2,000 clones; around 85% were counted once. Clones ranked in the top ten supply approximately 11% of the sample.

Including the terminal cysteine and phenylalanine, the CDR3 comprises 11 residues. Here the CDR3 DNA is all that survives: 33 bases in frame from base 1. From a lookup of the germline V gene, CDR1 and CDR2 are MNHEY and SVGAGI. Deletion took 10 bases off V and 1 base off J, with a span of 7 bases between the germline ends. What the study reported, not specific to this receptor: Mucosal CD4 and CD8 T cells were sorted and sequenced only in a subgroup of patients, whose size was not stated. Compared with non-smokers, patients who were active smokers at surgery showed a significantly higher proportion of clonal expansions (25.9% vs 17.9%, p=0.02). Endoscopic recurrence was found to be associated with higher high-frequency clone percentages at surgery, and recurrence was observed in all patients with clonality above 26.8% (18/57). Compared with CD4 T cells, sorted CD8 T cells held more high-frequency clones, which suggests that the mucosal expansions were mostly CD8.

To be eligible, patients had to be adults with ileal or ileocolonic Crohn's disease and an indication for ileocolonic resection. Whole ileal mucosal biopsies were kept frozen at -80 degrees C prior to DNA extraction. Genomic DNA was extracted from frozen whole biopsies with a TRizol-based method and quantified on a NanoDrop 2000 spectrophotometer. Note on this clone: Its recognized antigen is unknown. One base away there is no much larger clone; base qualities are not given.

This sequence originates from an adult with Crohn's disease. Sequenced sample: ileal tissue. This sequence uses TRBV6-5 and TRBJ1-1; the D gene identity is not certain. The CDR3 protein is CATTGNTEAFF. The DNA sequence is TGTGCCACCACGGGGAACACTGAAGCTTTCTTT.